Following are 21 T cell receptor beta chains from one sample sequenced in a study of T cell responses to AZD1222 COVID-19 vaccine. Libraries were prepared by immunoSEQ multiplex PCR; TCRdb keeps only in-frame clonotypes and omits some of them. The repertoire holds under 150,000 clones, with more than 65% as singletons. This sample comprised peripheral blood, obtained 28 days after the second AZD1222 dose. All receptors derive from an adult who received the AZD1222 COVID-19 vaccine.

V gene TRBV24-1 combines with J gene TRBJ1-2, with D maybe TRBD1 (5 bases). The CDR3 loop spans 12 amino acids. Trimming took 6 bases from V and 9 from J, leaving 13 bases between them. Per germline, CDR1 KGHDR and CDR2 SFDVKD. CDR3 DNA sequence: TGTGCCACCAGTCAAAAAGGGACTAGCTACACCTTC. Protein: CATSQKGTSYTF.

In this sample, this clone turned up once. In DNA, the CDR3 is TGTGCCAGCAGCTTTTCAGGACAGGGTGCCTACGAGCAGTACTTC. Amino acid sequence: CASSFSGQGAYEQYF. The rearrangement joins TRBV7-6 to TRBJ2-7, with 8 bases that match TRBD1. CDR1 is SGHVS, CDR2 FNYEAQ, per germline. The CDR3 sequence is 15 residues long. Losses at the gene ends were 3 bases for V and 2 bases for J; bases not matched to a gene: 6.

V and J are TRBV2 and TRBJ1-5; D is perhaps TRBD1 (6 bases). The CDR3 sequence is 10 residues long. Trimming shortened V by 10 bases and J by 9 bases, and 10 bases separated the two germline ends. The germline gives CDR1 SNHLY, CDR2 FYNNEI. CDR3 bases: TGTGCCACCTCACAGGGGCCCCAGCATTTT. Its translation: CATSQGPQHF.

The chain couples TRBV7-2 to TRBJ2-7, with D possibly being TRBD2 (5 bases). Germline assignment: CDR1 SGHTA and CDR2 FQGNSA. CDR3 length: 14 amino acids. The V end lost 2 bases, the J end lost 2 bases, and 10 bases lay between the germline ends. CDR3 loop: CASSLWMGAYEQYF. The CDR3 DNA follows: TGTGCCAGCAGCTTATGGATGGGAGCCTACGAGCAGTACTTC.

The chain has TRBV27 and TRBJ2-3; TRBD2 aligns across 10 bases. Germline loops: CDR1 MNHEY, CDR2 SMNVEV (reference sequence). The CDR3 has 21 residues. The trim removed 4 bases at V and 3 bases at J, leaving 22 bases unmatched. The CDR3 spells CASSSIKAGGLTPDSTDTQYF. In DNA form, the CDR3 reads TGTGCCAGCAGTTCAATTAAAGCGGGGGGGCTGACACCGGATAGTACAGATACGCAGTATTTT.

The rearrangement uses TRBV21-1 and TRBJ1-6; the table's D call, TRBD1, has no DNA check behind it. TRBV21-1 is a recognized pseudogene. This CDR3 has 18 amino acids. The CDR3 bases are TGTGCCAGCAGCAAGGGGCTGGTGGGTTGCTCCTATAATTCACCCCTCCACTTT. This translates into CASSKGLVGCSYNSPLHF.

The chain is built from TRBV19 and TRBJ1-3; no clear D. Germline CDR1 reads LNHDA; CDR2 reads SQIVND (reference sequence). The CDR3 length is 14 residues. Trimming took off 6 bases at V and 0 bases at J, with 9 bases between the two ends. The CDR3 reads CASRPGSSGNTIYF. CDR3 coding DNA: TGTGCCAGTAGACCCGGGAGCTCTGGAAACACCATATATTTT.

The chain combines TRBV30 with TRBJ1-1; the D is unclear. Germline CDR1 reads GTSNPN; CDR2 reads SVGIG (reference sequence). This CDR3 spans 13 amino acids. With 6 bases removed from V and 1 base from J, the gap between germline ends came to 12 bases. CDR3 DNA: TGTGCCTGCGACAAGGACGGGAACACTGAAGCTTTCTTT. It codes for CACDKDGNTEAFF.

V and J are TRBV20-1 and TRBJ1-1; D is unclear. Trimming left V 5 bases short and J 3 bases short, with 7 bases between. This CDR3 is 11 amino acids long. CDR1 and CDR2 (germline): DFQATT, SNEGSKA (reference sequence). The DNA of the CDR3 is TGCAGTGCTGAACCCGACACTGAAGCTTTCTTT. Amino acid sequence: CSAEPDTEAFF.

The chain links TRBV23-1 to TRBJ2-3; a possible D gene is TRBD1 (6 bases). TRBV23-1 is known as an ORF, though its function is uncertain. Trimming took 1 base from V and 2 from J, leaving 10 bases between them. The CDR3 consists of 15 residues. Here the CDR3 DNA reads TGCGCCAGCAGTCAATATGAGGGGGACACAGATACGCAGTATTTT. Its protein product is CASSQYEGDTDTQYF.

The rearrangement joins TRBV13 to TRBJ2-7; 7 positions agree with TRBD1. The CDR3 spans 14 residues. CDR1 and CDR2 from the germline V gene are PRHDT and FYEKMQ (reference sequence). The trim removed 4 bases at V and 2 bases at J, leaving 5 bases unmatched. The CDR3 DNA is TGTGCCAGCAGCTGGACAGGTACCCCCTACGAGCAGTACTTC. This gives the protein CASSWTGTPYEQYF. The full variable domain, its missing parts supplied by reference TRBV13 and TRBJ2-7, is AAGVIQSPRHLIKEKRETATLKCYPIPRHDTVYWYQQGPGQDPQFLISFYEKMQSDKGSIPDRFSAQQFSDYHSELNMSSLELGDSALYFCASSWTGTPYEQYFGPGTRLTVT.

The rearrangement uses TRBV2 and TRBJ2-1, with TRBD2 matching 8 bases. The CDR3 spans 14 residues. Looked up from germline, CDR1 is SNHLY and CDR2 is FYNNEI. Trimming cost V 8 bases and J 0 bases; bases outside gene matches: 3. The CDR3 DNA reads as TGTGCCAGCCGGAGCGGGAGCTCCTACAATGAGCAGTTCTTC. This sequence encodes CASRSGSSYNEQFF.

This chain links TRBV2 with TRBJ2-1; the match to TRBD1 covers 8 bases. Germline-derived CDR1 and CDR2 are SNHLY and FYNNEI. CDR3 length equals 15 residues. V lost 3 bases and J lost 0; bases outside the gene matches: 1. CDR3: CASSETGDSYNEQFF. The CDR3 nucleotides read TGTGCCAGCAGTGAGACAGGGGACTCCTACAATGAGCAGTTCTTC.

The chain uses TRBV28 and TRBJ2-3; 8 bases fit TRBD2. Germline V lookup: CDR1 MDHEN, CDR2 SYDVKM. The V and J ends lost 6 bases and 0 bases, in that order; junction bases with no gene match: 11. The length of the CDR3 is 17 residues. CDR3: CASSLYYTSGSTDTQYF. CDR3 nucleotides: TGTGCCAGCAGCCTTTACTATACTAGCGGTAGCACAGATACGCAGTATTTT. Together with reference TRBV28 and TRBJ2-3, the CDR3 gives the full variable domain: DVKVTQSSRYLVKRTGEKVFLECVQDMDHENMFWYRQDPGLGLRLIYFSYDVKMKEKGDIPEGYSVSREKKERFSLILESASTNQTSMYLCASSLYYTSGSTDTQYFGPGTRLTVL.

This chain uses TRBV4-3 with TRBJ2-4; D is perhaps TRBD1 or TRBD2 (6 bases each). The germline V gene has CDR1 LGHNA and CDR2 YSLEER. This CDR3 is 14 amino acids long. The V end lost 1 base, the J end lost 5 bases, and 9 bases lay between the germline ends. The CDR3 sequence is CASSQVGGENIQYF. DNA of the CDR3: TGCGCCAGCAGCCAAGTCGGGGGCGAAAACATTCAGTACTTC.

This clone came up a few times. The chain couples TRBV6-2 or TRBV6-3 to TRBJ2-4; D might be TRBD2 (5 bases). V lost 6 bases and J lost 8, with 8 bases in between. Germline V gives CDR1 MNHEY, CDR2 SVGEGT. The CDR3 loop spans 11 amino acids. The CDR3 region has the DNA TGTGCCAGCAGCCAGGAGGACATTCAGTACTTC. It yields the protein CASSQEDIQYF.

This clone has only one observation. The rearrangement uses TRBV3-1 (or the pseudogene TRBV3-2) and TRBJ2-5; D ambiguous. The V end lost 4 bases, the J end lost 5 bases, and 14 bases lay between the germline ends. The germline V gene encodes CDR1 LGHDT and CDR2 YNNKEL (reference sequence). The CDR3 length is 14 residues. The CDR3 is CASSPKIGWETQYF. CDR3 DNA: TGTGCCAGCAGCCCGAAAATCGGGTGGGAGACCCAGTACTTC.

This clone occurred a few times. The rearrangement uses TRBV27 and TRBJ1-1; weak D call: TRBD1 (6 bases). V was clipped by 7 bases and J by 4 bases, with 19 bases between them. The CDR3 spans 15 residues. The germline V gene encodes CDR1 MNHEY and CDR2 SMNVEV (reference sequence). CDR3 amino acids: CASTSWGGGGTEAFF. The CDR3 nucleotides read TGTGCCAGCACCTCGTGGGGAGGAGGGGGCACTGAAGCTTTCTTT.

Here the CDR3 reads CASSLQASNQPQHF. CDR3 in DNA: TGTGCCAGCAGCTTACAGGCTAGCAATCAGCCCCAGCATTTT. The rearrangement joins TRBV7-2 to TRBJ1-5; D remains ambiguous. The ends were cut back, 2 bases at V and 0 bases at J, with 5 bases in the middle. The CDR3 is made up of 14 amino acids. From germline, CDR1 is SGHTA and CDR2 FQGNSA.

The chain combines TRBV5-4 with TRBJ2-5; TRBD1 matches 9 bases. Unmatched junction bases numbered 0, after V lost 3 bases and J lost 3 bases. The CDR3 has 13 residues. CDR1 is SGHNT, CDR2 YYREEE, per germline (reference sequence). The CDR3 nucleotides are TGTGCCAGCAGCTGGACAGGGGAAGAGACCCAGTACTTC. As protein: CASSWTGEETQYF.

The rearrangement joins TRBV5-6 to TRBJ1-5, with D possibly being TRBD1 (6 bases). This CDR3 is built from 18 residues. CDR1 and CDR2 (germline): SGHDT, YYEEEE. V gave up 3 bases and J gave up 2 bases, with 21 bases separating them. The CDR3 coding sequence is TGTGCCAGCAGCTCCCACAGGGTTTTACCGAGGGGCAATCAGCCCCAGCATTTT. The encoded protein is CASSSHRVLPRGNQPQHF.